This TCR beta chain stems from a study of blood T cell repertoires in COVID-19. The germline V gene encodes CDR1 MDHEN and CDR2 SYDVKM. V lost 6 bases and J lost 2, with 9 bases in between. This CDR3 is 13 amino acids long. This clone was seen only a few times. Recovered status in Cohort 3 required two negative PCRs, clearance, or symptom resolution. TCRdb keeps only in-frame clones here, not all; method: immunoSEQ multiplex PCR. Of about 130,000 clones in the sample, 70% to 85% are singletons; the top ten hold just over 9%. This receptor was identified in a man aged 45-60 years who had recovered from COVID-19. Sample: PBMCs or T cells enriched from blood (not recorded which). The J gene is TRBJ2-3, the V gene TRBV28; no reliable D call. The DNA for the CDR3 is TGTGCCAGCAGCCCCTCTTCCACAGATACGCAGTATTTT. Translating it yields CASSPSSTDTQYF. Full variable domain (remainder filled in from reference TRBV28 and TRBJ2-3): DVKVTQSSRYLVKRTGEKVFLECVQDMDHENMFWYRQDPGLGLRLIYFSYDVKMKEKGDIPEGYSVSREKKERFSLILESASTNQTSMYLCASSPSSTDTQYFGPGTRLTVL.